This T cell receptor beta chain was captured by sequencing in a study of cytomegalovirus exposure and HLA in healthy donors (dated by TCRdb to 2016 to 2017). For the study in its entirety: According to an earlier analysis of 587 of the donors, roughly 180 million T cells yielded 90 million to 140 million unique TCR beta sequences and about 300 Gb of sequence data. An early release that covered fewer than 750 HLA-typed donors contained 250 to 350 gigabases of sequencing data and roughly 84 million unique TCR sequences. Among the roughly 390 genotyped donors, approximately 77% belonged to the genetic ancestry cluster associated with self-reported Caucasian donors. The study was designed to test whether signatures of past pathogen exposure could be identified by cataloging public T cell receptors. The T cell repertoires of about 700 subjects were profiled by immunosequencing and related to cytomegalovirus serostatus. In addition to the first cohort of 666 subjects, a separate validation cohort of over 90 different subjects was used. The study combined high-throughput TCR immunosequencing, statistical association of individual TCRs with disease status, and machine learning to predict cytomegalovirus infection status. A later analysis re-analyzed previously published TCR beta repertoires from about 600 donors and added high-resolution HLA genotyping to study TCR occurrence patterns. Rather than using new phenotypic data, the later analysis identified candidate immune exposures from TCR beta sequences and from how often those sequences occurred across donors. An earlier analysis of several hundred of the donors used high-throughput TCR beta sequencing to judge whether each TCR beta V gene segment behaved as functional or pseudogenic. Alongside the repertoire data, information on donor age, sex, ethnicity and CMV serostatus was compiled. Genome-wide SNP genotypes for about 65% of the 666 donors were used in a later genetic analysis, which treated that subset as a discovery cohort. Every discovery cohort repertoire had been produced on one sequencing platform. Both class I and class II loci were covered by HLA typing, at four-digit resolution. Typing coverage differed by locus: A, B, C, DRB1 and DQB1 were typed in roughly 629-640 donors, DQA1 in about 560, DPA1 in nearly 610, and DPB1 in around 490. Because of strong linkage in the cohort, roughly five DR-DQ haplotypes were treated as single units for association and clustering. Among a few hundred genotyped donors of the cohort, an average of around 240,000 unique TCR beta nucleotide sequences were sequenced per donor, about a sixth of them non-productive. The research as a whole found: According to the authors, the approach could potentially be generalized to other disease states and immunological phenotypes. Specific HLA alleles were associated with about 17,000 TCR beta sequences at a false discovery rate of 0.05 in a later analysis. Most CMV-associated TCR beta chains appeared to be HLA-restricted in a later analysis, and the HLA associations seemed to be driven largely by CMV exposure. Some IMGT-functional V segments, including TRBV6-2 and TRBV6-3, could not be distinguished by the 87-base-pair reads and were therefore excluded. In an earlier analysis of some 550 of the donors, most TCR beta V segments were observed in productive rearrangements about 87% or about 30% of the time, broadly matching IMGT annotations. An association between a missense DCLRE1C variant and V-gene and J-gene trimming of TCR beta chains was found in a later genetic analysis and replicated in an independent cohort. Compared with the 666-donor mean, donors in an Asian-associated ancestry cluster had fewer N-insertions in productive TCRs, according to a later genetic analysis. This cohort had only TCR beta chains sequenced, and the lack of alpha or paired-chain data limited which features could be detected. Because HLA typing was unavailable for some donors at each locus, only the typed subset was used in association tests. A further reported finding was that TCR beta sequences accurately predicted the HLA-A and HLA-B alleles for most subjects in the first cohort. Correlated functional status among segregating V segments might be attributable to linkage disequilibrium, but an unknown experimental factor could not be ruled out. According to a later analysis, TCR association rates differed among HLA loci, with DRB1 alleles showing the most associated TCRs and HLA-C alleles showing the fewest. In the study, around 150 TCR beta chains were listed as associated with cytomegalovirus. The earlier analysis of 587 of the donors excluded approximately 15 rarely observed V segments, including chromosome 9 orphons, because counts were too low. The classifier was reported to diagnose cytomegalovirus status with high specificity and sensitivity in both the original and validation cohorts. While some public TCRs were present in many individuals, most TCR sequences turned up only very rarely across donors. In a later analysis, HLA-associated TCR beta chains were found to be more clonally expanded and to have lower generation probabilities than equally common non-associated chains. A cluster of highly shared sequence variants was judged likely to be a technical artifact of the sequencing pipeline. In vitro tests confirmed that a few of the cytomegalovirus-associated TCR beta chains recognize cytomegalovirus antigens. Immune exposure information for the cohort was limited to CMV serostatus. The presence/absence analyses assumed that sequencing depth was roughly uniform across donors, and that assumption may not be true. In a later analysis, several top co-occurrence clusters were reported to appear linked to parvovirus B19, influenza, CMV and Epstein-Barr virus. Assigning TCR associations to individual alleles was difficult when HLA alleles, especially DR and DQ, strongly co-occurred.

Sequences SGHKS (CDR1) and YYEKEE (CDR2) are obtained from the germline V gene (reference sequence). Its CDR3 holds 14 amino acids, cysteine through phenylalanine. Just the 42-base CDR3 DNA is kept, in frame starting at base 1. V loses 0 bases of germline sequence and J loses 1 base, and the interval between the two ends is 7 bases. With regard to this clone: What antigen it recognizes has not been identified. Base qualities were left out, and no much larger clone turns up one base away.

The cohort was made up of about 610 healthy bone marrow donors. Cohort members were all nominally healthy when sampled, although unrecorded immune exposures were likely present. The donor tested CMV seropositive, placing the donor among the approximately 290 seropositive members of the cohort. Every donor gave a peripheral blood sample, and the peripheral blood mononuclear cells from that sample were used for TCR beta sequencing. Genomic DNA was extracted from the blood cell samples with the Qiagen DNeasy Blood Extraction Kit. Libraries were made using the immunoSEQ multiplex PCR assay. A mixture of 60 forward primers for TCR Vbeta segments and 13 reverse primers for TCR Jbeta segments was used in the multiplex PCR. A multiplex PCR assay on genomic DNA amplified the CDR3 region of rearranged TCR beta genes. The amplified TCR beta libraries were sequenced on the Illumina HiSeq System as 87-base-pair reads. In the source study's methods: A later analysis tallied around 82 million unique TCR beta chains across the 666 repertoires, and about 12 million of those chains were shared by two or more donors. To remove PCR and sequencing errors, raw reads were error-corrected and collapsed into unique sequences using a nearest-neighbor algorithm that merged closely related sequences. Alignment of CDR3 sequences to IMGT reference sequences was used to assign V, D and J gene segments. For a sequence to be retained, a match of at least six nucleotides to both a V gene segment and a J gene segment was required. A rearrangement was called productive if the CDR3 had no stop codons and remained in frame with V and J, and every other rearrangement was called non-productive. CDR3 was defined according to IMGT convention as the region running from the second conserved V-encoded cysteine to the conserved J-encoded phenylalanine. Sequences without an unambiguous match to a single V gene segment were excluded from the earlier analysis of about 600 of the donors. An earlier analysis of a few hundred of the donors classified V segments as functional when productive rearrangements were above 56.7% and as segregating when the standard deviation between donors was above 5%. A statistical classification framework was built for diagnosing cytomegalovirus status from the catalog of TCR beta chain sequences. V and J gene assignment, in a later analysis, came from comparing TCR nucleotide sequences with IMGT/GENE-DB human TR gene sequences. The TCRdist pipeline was used in a later analysis to assign CDR3 sequences and most-parsimonious VDJ recombination scenarios. In a later analysis, every TCR beta chain was defined by the combination of its CDR3 amino acid sequence and its V-gene family, and reads without a unique V-gene family were dropped. In a later analysis, around 650 highly shared, low-generation-probability nucleotide sequences were removed to address suspected cross-contamination and a sequencing artifact. For each public chain, a later analysis derived a clonal expansion index from normalized ranks of inferred template counts within each repertoire. In a later analysis, generation probabilities were computed using a VDJ recombination model fitted to out-of-frame rearrangements, and the results were checked against IGoR. In a later analysis, hypergeometric tests were used to score TCR-TCR, TCR-HLA and TCR-CMV co-occurrence, with a repertoire-size bias correction applied to TCR pairs. False discovery rates were estimated in a later analysis by permuting HLA or CMV assignments 20 times. In a later analysis, co-occurring TCRs were grouped using DBSCAN, with TCRdist sequence similarity added in when clustering inside HLA-allele-positive subsets. For co-occurrence clustering, repertoires with fewer than 30,000 or more than 120,000 public chains were excluded, along with several repertoires with anomalous nucleotide sharing. Sourced from immuneACCESS, this table was stored by TCRdb with only in-frame sequences that have V and J called. A share of the clones is absent; for the studies checked, an unresolved V gene accounts for under half, and the remainder has no known explanation. The V and J calls and the clone size are those of that table, but D and trimming were determined from the DNA. The sample records about 190,000 clones, 75% to 85% of which are singletons. The ten largest clones take up about 2% of the sample.

This sequence originates from a young woman in good health and CMV-seropositive. The sample taken for sequencing was PBMCs. Recombination linked TRBV5-5 to TRBJ1-2, with TRBD1 perhaps the D gene, on 6 matching bases. The DNA reads TGTGCCAGCAGCTTGGACAGGGTTAACTATGGCTACACCTTC. It specifies CASSLDRVNYGYTF.